Listed below are T cell receptor beta chains from one sample, sequenced in a study of cytomegalovirus exposure and HLA in healthy donors. Assay: immunoSEQ multiplex PCR; the TCRdb copy retains only in-frame clones and omits some. Counted here are around 160,000 clones, around 80% occurring once; the ten biggest clones make up over 1.5%. The sequenced sample was PBMCs. These receptors originate from a young woman in good health and CMV-seronegative. CDR3s include the opening cysteine and the closing phenylalanine or tryptophan. A D gene is named only where the DNA matches it firmly. For some rows the clone size is stated as once, few or many, or as a class when expanded; others skip it.

TRBV5-4,TRBD1,NA,TRBJ1-2,TGTGCCAGCAGCTTGGGGCAGGACAGGGGGCATGGCTACACCTTC,CASSLGQDRGHGYTF
TRBV7-6,TRBD1,NA,TRBJ1-3,TGTGCCAGCAGACCCGGGACAGACTCTCCTGGAAACACCATATATTTT,CASRPGTDSPGNTIYF
TRBV23-1,TRBD1,NA,TRBJ1-5,TGCGCCAGCAGTCAATCAAAAGCCCGACAGGGGACGGATCAGCCCCAGCATTTT,CASSQSKARQGTDQPQHF
TRBV13,TRBD1,NA,TRBJ1-2,TGTGCCAGCGGACGTCTAGGGGGCTTTTTGGGTAGTGGCTACACCTTC,CASGRLGGFLGSGYTF
TRBV28,TRBD1,NA,TRBJ2-7,TGTGCCAGCAGTTTACCAGGGGGCTCCTACGAGCAGTACTTC,CASSLPGGSYEQYF
TRBV5-1,TRBD1,NA,TRBJ1-6,TGCGCCAGCAGCTCGGGGAGTGGACAGGGCCTCCACTTT,CASSSGSGQGLHF
TRBV19,NA,NA,TRBJ1-4,TGTGCCAGTGGAACCGGGAGAAGGGAAAAACTGTTTTTT,CASGTGRREKLFF
TRBV5-4,NA,NA,TRBJ2-1,TGTGCCAGCAGCTTGGGCGGGGTCAATGAGCAGTTCTTC,CASSLGGVNEQFF
TRBV28,NA,NA,TRBJ1-5,TGTGCCAGCAGGTCAGGGGACCCTAGCAATCAGCCCCAGCATTTT,CASRSGDPSNQPQHF
TRBV2,NA,NA,TRBJ1-2,TGTGCCAGCAACGCCATAGCGAACTATGGCTACACCTTC,CASNAIANYGYTF
TRBV27,TRBD2,NA,TRBJ2-2,TGTGCCAGCACTCATAGCGGGGGGGTCACCGGGGAGCTGTTTTTT,CASTHSGGVTGELFF
TRBV10-3,NA,NA,TRBJ1-3,TGTGCCATCAGTGCGGGAAACACCATATATTTT,CAISAGNTIYF
TRBV27,NA,NA,TRBJ2-7,TGTGCCAGCAGTTTAACTAGCCCTCCGACCTACGAGCAGTACTTC,CASSLTSPPTYEQYF
TRBV19,NA,once,TRBJ1-1,TGTGCCAGTAGTATAGTCCGGGGTGAGGCTTTCTTT,CASSIVRGEAFF
TRBV10-2,NA,NA,TRBJ2-3,TGCGCCAGCAGGAGGGTTCCCACAGATACGCAGTATTTT,CASRRVPTDTQYF
TRBV20-1,NA,NA,TRBJ1-4,TGCAGTGCCCAATTCCGACTCGAGCTGTTTTTT,CSAQFRLELFF
TRBV1,NA,NA,TRBJ1-4,TGCACCAGCAGCCCTCCGGTAGGCAGGGCGGGGGAAAAACTGTTTTTT,CTSSPPVGRAGEKLFF
TRBV28,NA,NA,TRBJ2-7,TGTGCCAGCAGTTTAATCCAGGTCTCCTACGAGCAGTACTTC,CASSLIQVSYEQYF
TRBV2,NA,NA,TRBJ1-5,TGTGCCAGCACTCGGACTTCAGGTCAGCCCCAGCATTTT,CASTRTSGQPQHF
TRBV10-1,NA,NA,TRBJ2-6,TGCGCCAGCCCTGACATCTCTGGGGCCAACGTCCTGACTTTC,CASPDISGANVLTF
TRBV6-5,NA,NA,TRBJ2-1,TGTGCCAGCAGAGAAGGCCAGGGGACACATGAGCAGTTCTTC,CASREGQGTHEQFF
TRBV11-2,NA,once,TRBJ1-2,TGTGCCAGCACCCTCAAGCAGGGCTATGGCTACACCTTC,CASTLKQGYGYTF
TRBV28,NA,many,TRBJ2-7,TGTGCCAGCAGTCCGGGAGCGGCCTACGAGCAGTACTTC,CASSPGAAYEQYF
TRBV11-3,NA,NA,TRBJ1-3,TGTGCCAGCAGCTTAGATCGGGAAGGGACTGGAAACACCATATATTTT,CASSLDREGTGNTIYF
TRBV7-7,NA,NA,TRBJ2-5,TGTGCCAGCAGCCCAACGACTAGACAAGAGACCCAGTACTTC,CASSPTTRQETQYF